A selection of T cell receptor beta chains follows, all from one sample in a study of T cells in Graves' hyperthyroidism and ophthalmopathy. From the multiplex PCR reads, TCRdb called clonotypes with MiXCR, one entry per CDR3 protein. The top ten clones hold approximately 26% of a sample with a few hundred thousand distinct CDR3 sequences, less than 25% of them seen once. Sequencing was carried out using blood. The receptors originated from a man between 18 and 35 years old with Graves' hyperthyroidism. Each CDR3 is given with its conserved first and last residue. A D gene is named only where the DNA matches it firmly. Rows give clone size only sometimes, using once, few, many, or a class for an expanded clone.

d_call	clone_size	v_call	j_call	cdr3_aa	cdr3_nt
NA	NA	TRBV5-1	TRBJ1-2	CASTHGGRANYGYTF	TGCGCCAGCACCCATGGCGGAAGGGCTAACTATGGCTACACCTTC
TRBD1	NA	TRBV4-1	TRBJ1-1	CASSQAQQGLNTEAFF	TGCGCCAGCAGCCAAGCCCAACAGGGGTTGAACACTGAAGCTTTCTTT
NA	NA	TRBV5-6	TRBJ2-7	CASSFFSQGYEQYF	TGTGCCAGCAGCTTTTTTTCGCAGGGCTACGAGCAGTACTTC
NA	many	TRBV10-2	TRBJ1-1	CASSEPGETEAFF	TGCGCCAGCAGTGAGCCTGGCGAGACTGAAGCTTTCTTT
NA	NA	TRBV12-3/TRBV12-4	TRBJ1-5	CASSTGQGSVLGNQPQHF	TGTGCCAGCAGCACCGGGCAGGGTAGCGTTTTGGGCAATCAGCCCCAGCATTTT
NA	many	TRBV5-1	TRBJ1-2	CASSLIGTDLYGYTF	TGCGCCAGCAGCTTGATTGGCACAGACCTCTATGGCTACACCTTC
NA	many	TRBV10-3	TRBJ1-1	CAIGDARRGNTEAFF	TGTGCCATCGGAGACGCCCGAAGGGGGAACACTGAAGCTTTCTTT
NA	many	TRBV11-2	TRBJ2-5	CASSLDARAETQYF	TGTGCCAGCAGCTTAGATGCCCGGGCAGAGACCCAGTACTTC
TRBD1	many	TRBV10-1	TRBJ2-7	CASSGSDRGHEQYF	TGCGCCAGCAGTGGATCGGACAGGGGCCACGAGCAGTACTTC
NA	NA	TRBV4-1	TRBJ1-2	CASSQGPGDNYGYTF	TGCGCCAGCAGCCAAGGACCAGGAGATAACTATGGCTACACCTTC
NA	many	TRBV12-5	TRBJ1-1	CASGLFSGKNTEAFF	TGTGCTAGTGGTCTCTTTTCGGGAAAGAACACTGAAGCTTTCTTT
TRBD1	few	TRBV28	TRBJ2-7	CASSLRGQGAPEQYF	TGTGCCAGCAGTTTAAGAGGACAGGGGGCCCCCGAGCAGTACTTC
NA	many	TRBV12-5	TRBJ2-5	CASGPVRQETQYF	TGTGCTAGTGGTCCTGTCCGACAAGAGACCCAGTACTTC
NA	few	TRBV7-8	TRBJ2-6	CASSVRSSGANVLTF	TGTGCCAGCAGCGTACGTAGCTCTGGGGCCAACGTCCTGACTTTC
NA	NA	TRBV19	TRBJ1-5	CASSPVISNQPQHF	TGTGCCAGTAGCCCGGTGATTAGCAATCAGCCCCAGCATTTT
NA	NA	TRBV28	TRBJ2-2	CASGAAYGELFF	TGTGCCAGCGGTGCCGCGTACGGGGAGCTGTTTTTT
TRBD1	many	TRBV19	TRBJ1-5	CATRRQGGNQPQHF	TGTGCCACCCGTCGACAGGGTGGCAATCAGCCCCAGCATTTT